This T cell receptor (beta chain) was retrieved from a study of T-cell memory formation after mild COVID-19. A few counts support this clonotype. One entry per CDR3 protein results from TCRdb running MiXCR on the 5' RACE reads. The sample records roughly 250,000 distinct CDR3 sequences, 16% being singletons. Per the germline V gene, CDR1 is DFQATT and CDR2 is SNEGSKA (reference sequence). The ends lost 3 bases at V and 5 bases at J; junction bases unmatched: 13. The CDR3 is 16 residues long. The clonotype comes from a man in his late teens or twenties who had mild COVID-19 (a few samples of this study predate the infection). Cell type and time point are not known. The rearrangement joins TRBV20-1 to TRBJ1-5; 7 bases align to TRBD1. Material: PBMCs or a T cell subset sorted from them (not recorded which). The CDR3 nucleotides read TGCAGTGCTAGGCCTCGGGACGGAGGGGGCCATCAGCCCCAGCATTTT. This translates into CSARPRDGGGHQPQHF.